Below are 16 T cell receptor beta chains sequenced from a single sample in a study of T-cell reconstitution after alpha-beta-depleted transplantation in children. Preparing the TCRbeta library involved the use of unique molecular identifiers. TCRdb redid the calling of the PCR reads with MiXCR, one entry per CDR3 protein. The data contain around 700,000 distinct CDR3 sequences, over 10% of them seen just once; the ten biggest clones take up around 0.76%. Specimen: PBMCs, collected before TCRalphabeta/CD19-depleted stem cell transplant. These receptors were collected from a girl aged 2 to 10 with congenital amegakaryocytic thrombocytopenia, due to receive a stem cell transplant.

The genes are TRBV5-1 and TRBJ2-5; the match to TRBD1 covers 9 bases. This CDR3 has 19 residues. Trimming took 3 bases from V and 4 from J; bases not matched to a gene: 19. Germline assignment: CDR1 SGHRS and CDR2 YFSETQ. CDR3 sequence (DNA): TGCGCCAGCAGCTCCTGGACAGGGGATTCGGGGTCTTTCCCAGAGACCCAGTACTTC. Protein product: CASSSWTGDSGSFPETQYF. The full variable domain, with the rest looked up from reference TRBV5-1 and TRBJ2-5, is KAGVTQTPRYLIKTRGQQVTLSCSPISGHRSVSWYQQTPGQGLQFLFEYFSETQRNKGNFPGRFSGRQFSNSRSEMNVSTLELGDSALYLCASSSWTGDSGSFPETQYFGPGTRLLVL.

This clonotype was seen a handful of times. The rearrangement uses TRBV28 and TRBJ2-2; TRBD1 matches at 9 bases. From germline, CDR1 is MDHEN and CDR2 SYDVKM. V shed 6 bases, J shed 3 bases, and the junction held 5 bases outside the gene matches. This CDR3 contains 15 residues. The CDR3 here is CASSRQGEYTGELFF. The CDR3, as DNA: TGTGCCAGCAGCCGACAGGGGGAATACACCGGGGAGCTGTTTTTT.

The V and J genes are TRBV4-2 and TRBJ2-1; D gene uncertain. This CDR3 region has 18 residues. V was clipped by 0 bases and J by 4 bases, with 19 bases between them. CDR1 and CDR2 (germline): LGHNA, YNFKEQ. CDR3 protein: CASSQDSPRLTTYNEQFF. In nucleotides, the CDR3 is TGTGCCAGCAGCCAAGATAGTCCTAGATTGACGACGTACAATGAGCAGTTCTTC.

This clonotype was counted between two and nine times. The gene calls are TRBV20-1 and TRBJ2-1; tentative D call: TRBD2 (5 bases). The CDR3 is made up of 18 amino acids. V was shortened by 0 bases and J by 0 bases, with 18 bases between the two germline ends. CDR1 and CDR2 (germline): DFQATT, SNEGSKA (reference sequence). CDR3 region: CSARDFSLATYSYNEQFF. The CDR3 DNA reads as TGCAGTGCTAGAGATTTCAGCCTAGCTACCTACTCCTACAATGAGCAGTTCTTC.

In this sample, this clonotype turned up many times. The chain employs TRBV5-1 and TRBJ1-2; no definite D call. Germline CDR1 is SGHRS and CDR2 is YFSETQ. Trimming took off 5 bases at V and 2 bases at J, with 10 bases between the two ends. The CDR3 length is 13 residues. The CDR3 coding sequence is TGCGCCAGCAGGGAAGAACCCAACTATGGCTACACCTTC. Protein sequence: CASREEPNYGYTF.

In this sample, this clonotype turned up a few times. The chain's CDR3 is CSVRPRGGGDTQYF. The CDR3 DNA is TGCAGCGTCAGGCCGCGAGGAGGGGGCGATACGCAGTATTTT. The rearrangement joins TRBV29-1 to TRBJ2-3; D perhaps matches TRBD1 (7 bases). The CDR3 extends over 14 amino acids. Germline V gene lookup returns CDR1 SQVTM and CDR2 ANQGSEA. The V and J ends lost 6 bases and 6 bases respectively, with 19 bases between them.

This clonotype has only a few counts. V is TRBV29-1 and J is TRBJ2-5; TRBD2 matches at 10 bases. Germline-derived CDR1 and CDR2 are SQVTM and ANQGSEA. The V and J ends lost 2 bases and 5 bases, in that order; junction bases with no gene match: 5. This CDR3 region has 14 residues. CDR3 sequence: CSVELAGAEETQYF. CDR3 nucleotides: TGCAGCGTTGAACTAGCGGGAGCGGAGGAGACCCAGTACTTC. The full variable domain, its missing parts supplied by reference TRBV29-1 and TRBJ2-5, is SAVISQKPSRDICQRGTSLTIQCQVDSQVTMMFWYRQQPGQSLTLIATANQGSEATYESGFVIDKFPISRPNLTFSTLTVSNMSPEDSSIYLCSVELAGAEETQYFGPGTRLLVL.

This clonotype showed up many times. The chain joins TRBV28 to TRBJ2-1; D is perhaps TRBD2 (5 bases). Trimming pared 2 bases from V and 6 bases from J, leaving 20 bases between. This CDR3 spans 17 amino acids. Per the germline V gene, CDR1 is MDHEN and CDR2 is SYDVKM. The DNA of the CDR3 is TGTGCCAGCAGTTTACGGTGGGCGAGAGGAGGCCTCAATGAGCAGTTCTTC. Amino acid sequence: CASSLRWARGGLNEQFF.

The chain carries TRBV2 and TRBJ2-2, with D perhaps TRBD2 (7 bases). From germline, CDR1 is SNHLY and CDR2 FYNNEI. The CDR3 covers 15 residues. The V gene lost 6 bases and the J gene lost 4 bases, with 15 bases spanning the gap. CDR3 bases: TGTGCCAGCAGCGAACAGGGAGGGGGCACCGGGGAGCTGTTTTTT. Translation gives CASSEQGGGTGELFF.

This clonotype has only a few counts. This CDR3 is CASSLVISSGANVLTF. In nucleotides, the CDR3 is TGTGCCAGCAGCTTAGTGATTAGTTCTGGGGCCAACGTCCTGACTTTC. This chain joins TRBV7-2 and TRBJ2-6; D is unresolved. CDR1 is SGHTA, CDR2 FQGNSA, per germline. CDR3 length equals 16 residues. The V end was cut by 1 base, the J end by 1 base, with 8 bases between.

This clonotype was detected only a few times. The chain recombines TRBV24-1 with TRBJ2-1; 10 bases are a match to TRBD1. The J segment lost 8 bases and the V segment lost 2 bases, leaving 11 bases of the junction unmatched. Germline loops: CDR1 KGHDR, CDR2 SFDVKD. The CDR3 is 17 amino acids. Written as DNA, the CDR3 is TGTGCCACCAGTGATTCCACGCCGGGACAGGGGTTAGATGAGCAGTTCTTC. Protein sequence: CATSDSTPGQGLDEQFF.

At least ten counts were recorded for this clonotype. J is TRBJ2-7 and V is TRBV10-2; D is perhaps TRBD1 or TRBD2 (5 bases each). CDR3 length: 13 residues. V was cut by 7 bases and J by 4 bases, with 14 bases left in between. Germline V lookup: CDR1 WSHSY, CDR2 SAAADI. CDR3 coding DNA: TGCGCCAGCATAGAGGGGAGTCGGTACGAGCAGTACTTC. The encoded protein is CASIEGSRYEQYF.

A few counts support this clonotype. The chain is built from TRBV4-1 and TRBJ1-4; D not certain. This CDR3 comprises 16 residues. With 4 bases removed from V and 4 bases from J, the gap between germline ends came to 16 bases. The germline CDR1 and CDR2 sequences are MGHRA and YSYEKL. The CDR3 nucleotides are TGCGCCAGCAGCCGGTTCAGCGGGTTCCTTAATGAAAAACTGTTTTTT. It is translated as CASSRFSGFLNEKLFF.

The V call is TRBV7-6, the J call TRBJ1-4, with D maybe TRBD1 (5 bases). V lost 5 bases and J 8 bases, leaving 18 bases between the germline ends. Germline CDR1 SGHVS, CDR2 FNYEAQ. The CDR3 is made up of 15 amino acids. This CDR3 is CASSMGAGRNEKLFF. The DNA of the CDR3 is TGTGCCAGCAGCATGGGCGCAGGGAGGAACGAAAAACTGTTTTTT.

This clonotype was observed at least ten times. The chain uses TRBV12-3 or TRBV12-4 and TRBJ1-1; D is undetermined. CDR3 length equals 14 residues. V gave up 4 bases and J gave up 2 bases, with 11 bases separating them. This CDR3 reads CASSSGGINTEAFF. For the CDR3, the DNA is TGTGCCAGCAGTTCCGGAGGCATAAACACTGAAGCTTTCTTT.

J is TRBJ2-6 and V is TRBV20-1, with D maybe TRBD1 (5 bases). Looked up from germline, CDR1 is DFQATT and CDR2 is SNEGSKA (reference sequence). V was trimmed by 0 bases and J by 0 bases, leaving 9 bases between them. This CDR3 comprises 16 residues. This CDR3 is CSARDRGPSGANVLTF. The CDR3 DNA reads as TGCAGTGCTAGAGATAGGGGTCCCTCTGGGGCCAACGTCCTGACTTTC.